These 9 T cell receptor beta chains share one sample of origin, sequenced in a study of technical replicates of blood from a few donors. Profiling relied on immunoSEQ multiplex PCR, and the TCRdb table lists in-frame clones only, not all of them. The sample has approximately 81,000 clones; 96% are singletons. Input material: T cells isolated from PBMCs. The receptors derive from a human donor in good health.

V and J are TRBV6-5 and TRBJ2-7, with TRBD1 as a possible D gene (6 bases). The CDR3 sequence is 13 residues long. With 5 bases removed from V and 4 bases from J, the gap between germline ends came to 12 bases. Germline CDR1 and CDR2: MNHEY and SVGAGI. In DNA, the CDR3 is TGTGCCAGCAGTCGCGATAGGGGGTACGAGCAGTACTTC. Protein sequence: CASSRDRGYEQYF.

The chain carries TRBV29-1 and TRBJ2-2; tentatively, D is TRBD1 (5 bases). This CDR3 region has 15 residues. Germline CDR1 SQVTM, CDR2 ANQGSEA. V was clipped by 4 bases and J by 6 bases, with 18 bases between them. The DNA of the CDR3 is TGCAGCGTTGCGGGTAGGGGTCTACTCGCCGGGGAGCTGTTTTTT. Translating it yields CSVAGRGLLAGELFF.

The CDR3 DNA reads TGTGCCATCAGTGAGTCAGGGGGCAATGAGCAGTTCTTC. It specifies CAISESGGNEQFF. The chain joins TRBV10-3 to TRBJ2-1; D perhaps matches TRBD1 (6 bases). CDR1 is ENHRY and CDR2 is SYGVKD in the germline V gene. Trimming removed 0 bases at V and 6 bases at J, with 6 bases between. The CDR3 has 13 amino acids.

The chain carries TRBV7-9 and TRBJ2-7; the D gene is possibly TRBD1 (6 bases). CDR3 length: 15 residues. CDR1 and CDR2 from the germline V gene are SEHNR and FQNEAQ (reference sequence). Trimming stripped 4 bases from V and 5 bases from J, with 18 bases between. The CDR3 here is CASSWGRGPGDEQYF. The CDR3, as DNA: TGTGCCAGCAGCTGGGGCCGGGGCCCAGGGGACGAGCAGTACTTC. Full variable domain (outside the CDR3, taken from reference TRBV7-9 and TRBJ2-7): DTGVSQNPRHKITKRGQNVTFRCDPISEHNRLYWYRQTLGQGPEFLTYFQNEAQLEKSRLLSDRFSAERPKGSFSTLEIQRTEQGDSAMYLCASSWGRGPGDEQYFGPGTRLTVT.

The genes are TRBV4-1 and TRBJ2-7; a possible D gene is TRBD2 (5 bases). This CDR3 is 13 amino acids long. CDR1 is MGHRA and CDR2 is YSYEKL in the germline V gene. Trimming took off 4 bases at V and 7 bases at J, with 14 bases between the two ends. The CDR3 nucleotides read TGCGCCAGCAGCCCGCACCTCGGGGTTGAGCAGTACTTC. Translated, it gives CASSPHLGVEQYF.

The CDR3 region has the DNA TGTGCCAGCAGCTTAGCGTACGGAAACTCTCTAGCGGGAGGCCCTTACAATGAGCAGTTCTTC. This translates into CASSLAYGNSLAGGPYNEQFF. The V and J genes are TRBV7-8 and TRBJ2-1, with 11 bases fitting TRBD2. Germline lookup yields CDR1 SGHVS and CDR2 FQNEAQ. The CDR3 is made up of 21 amino acids. The ends lost 0 bases at V and 4 bases at J; junction bases unmatched: 17.

V and J are TRBV6-5 and TRBJ1-4, with TRBD1 identical over 10 bases. The CDR3 length is 14 residues. V gave up 6 bases and J gave up 6 bases; unmatched junction bases: 4. Germline V gene data show CDR1 as MNHEY and CDR2 as SVGAGI. The CDR3 nucleotides read TGTGCCAGCAGGTCCGGGACAGGGGATGAAAAACTGTTTTTT. It specifies CASRSGTGDEKLFF.

The gene calls are TRBV4-1 and TRBJ1-1; D is ambiguous. Trimming removed 1 base from V and 5 bases from J, with 11 bases in between. Germline CDR1 is MGHRA and CDR2 is YSYEKL. The CDR3 runs 14 residues. Here the CDR3 reads CASSQGVSGTEAFF. The CDR3 DNA is TGCGCCAGCAGCCAAGGAGTCTCGGGTACTGAAGCTTTCTTT.

This rearrangement joins TRBV18 to TRBJ1-5, with 8 bases aligning to TRBD1. The CDR3 extends over 14 amino acids. Germline CDR1 and CDR2: KGHSH and LQKENI. The V segment lost 1 base and the J segment 4 bases; nucleotides outside the gene matches: 0. The CDR3 loop is CASSPRQGNQPQHF. The DNA for the CDR3 is TGTGCCAGCTCACCACGACAGGGGAATCAGCCCCAGCATTTT. The variable domain in full, completed from reference TRBV18 and TRBJ1-5, reads NAGVMQNPRHLVRRRGQEARLRCSPMKGHSHVYWYRQLPEEGLKFMVYLQKENIIDESGMPKERFSAEFPKEGPSILRIQQVVRGDSAAYFCASSPRQGNQPQHFGDGTRLSIL.